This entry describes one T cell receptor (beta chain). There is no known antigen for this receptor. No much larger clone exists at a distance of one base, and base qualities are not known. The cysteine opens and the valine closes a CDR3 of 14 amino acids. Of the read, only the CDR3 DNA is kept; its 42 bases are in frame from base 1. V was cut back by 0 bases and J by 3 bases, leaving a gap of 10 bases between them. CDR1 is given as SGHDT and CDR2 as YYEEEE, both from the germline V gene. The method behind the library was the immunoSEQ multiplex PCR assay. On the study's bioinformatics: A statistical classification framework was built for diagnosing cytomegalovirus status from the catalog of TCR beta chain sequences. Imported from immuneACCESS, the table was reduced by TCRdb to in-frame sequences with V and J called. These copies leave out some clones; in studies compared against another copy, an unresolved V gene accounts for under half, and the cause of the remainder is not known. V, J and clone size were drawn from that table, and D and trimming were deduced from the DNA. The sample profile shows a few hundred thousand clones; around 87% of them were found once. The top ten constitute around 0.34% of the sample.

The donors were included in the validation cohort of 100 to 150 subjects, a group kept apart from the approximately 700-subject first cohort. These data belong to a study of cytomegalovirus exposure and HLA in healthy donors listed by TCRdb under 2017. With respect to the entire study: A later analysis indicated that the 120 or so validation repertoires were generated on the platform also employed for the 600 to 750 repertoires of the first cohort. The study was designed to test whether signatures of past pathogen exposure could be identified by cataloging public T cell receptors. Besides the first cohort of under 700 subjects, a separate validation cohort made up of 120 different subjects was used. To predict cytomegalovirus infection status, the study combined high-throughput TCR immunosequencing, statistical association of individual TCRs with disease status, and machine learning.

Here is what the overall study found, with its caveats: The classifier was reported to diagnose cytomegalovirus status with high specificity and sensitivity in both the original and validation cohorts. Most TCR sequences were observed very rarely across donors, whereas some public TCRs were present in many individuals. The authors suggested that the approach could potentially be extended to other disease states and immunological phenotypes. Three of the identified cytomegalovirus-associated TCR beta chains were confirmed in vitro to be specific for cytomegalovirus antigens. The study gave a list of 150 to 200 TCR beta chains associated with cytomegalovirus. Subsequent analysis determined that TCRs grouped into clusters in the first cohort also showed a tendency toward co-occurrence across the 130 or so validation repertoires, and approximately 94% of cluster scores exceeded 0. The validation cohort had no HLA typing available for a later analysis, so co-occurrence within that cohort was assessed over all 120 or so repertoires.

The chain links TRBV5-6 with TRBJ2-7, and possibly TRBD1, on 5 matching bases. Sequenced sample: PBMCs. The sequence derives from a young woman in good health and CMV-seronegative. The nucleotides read TGTGCCAGCAGCTTGGGTCAGGGCCTCTACGAGCAGTACGTC. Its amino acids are CASSLGQGLYEQYV.